This entry features one TCR beta chain sequence. The target of this receptor is not known. Within one base of it there is no much larger clone, and no base qualities were kept. TCR cDNA was synthesized by 5'RACE template switching, which introduced a universal primer site and unique molecular identifiers. Priming for cDNA synthesis came from both the TCR alpha and TCR beta constant segments. Library amplification used two PCR steps, and the second PCR step added sample barcodes and sequencing adapters. Libraries were sequenced on Illumina HiSeq 2500 (2x100 bp) or NovaSeq (2x150 bp). The original pipeline was this. MIGEC was used to demultiplex reads and collapse the reads into UMI consensus sequences, and MiXCR was used for V(D)J alignment. Vaccine-responding clonotypes were defined with edgeR using replicate PBMC samples, requiring FDR below 0.01 and a log2 fold change above 5 up to day 15. Each bulk clonotype received a CD4 or CD8 identity based on whether the sequenced CD4 or CD8 repertoire contained that clonotype at higher abundance. TCRdb applied fastp at Q25 and MiXCR to the public reads, then kept only in-frame beta chains. All rows with the same CDR3 protein become a single entry with the most common DNA and genes. TCRdb assigned the V and J calls; the authors' analysis was not used. The sample table records about 400,000 distinct CDR3 sequences; roughly 6.1% of these occur just once. The ten largest account for 15% of the sample.

The data originate from a study of T cells after yellow fever vaccination (dated by TCRdb to the late 2010s). Notes on the research overall: Libraries from fractions with low cell numbers were prepared with the SMART-Seq v4 Ultra Low Input RNA kit. Bulk TCR alpha and beta repertoires were sequenced longitudinally to track T-cell clones before and after primary and booster YFV17D yellow fever vaccination. Two healthy male donors, one aged 18 to 29 and one aged 30 to 40 years, were included in the cohort. Blood samples were taken at several timepoints before and after primary and secondary immunization, and bulk PBMC replicates and cell subsets were isolated. Points the paper makes about the study in general: A small fraction of clonotypes showed up in both the CD4 and CD8 compartments, probably as a result of convergent recombination. After the booster, most clones that had expanded after primary vaccination were detected again (around 95% of CD4 and under 90% of CD8), suggesting broad maintenance of memory. Compared with the primary T-cell response, the secondary T-cell response was faster but weaker, reaching its peak on day 5 rather than on day 15. Only two donors were included in the study, so the extent to which the findings can be generalized is limited. Because abundant contaminating clonotypes from the bulk population could be contained in FACS-sorted repertoires, computational filtering was required.

Counted from cysteine to phenylalanine, this CDR3 has 14 amino acids. Only the CDR3 part of the read is kept: 42 bases, read in frame from the first base. Germline trimming: 6 bases from V, 9 bases from J; junction bases outside gene matches: 9. The germline V gene yields SQVTM for CDR1 and ANQGSEA for CDR2. This sample's treatment or condition label indicates: live attenuated yellow fever vaccine strain. At each blood-draw timepoint, two biological replicates of bulk PBMCs were obtained. PBMCs were isolated from peripheral blood using a standard Ficoll-Paque protocol. TriZol was used to extract RNA from bulk PBMCs, from CD4 and CD8 fractions, and from dextramer-positive and dextramer-negative fractions.

The chain joins TRBV29-1 to TRBJ2-1, with 12 bases aligning to TRBD2. This sequence was found in a man younger than 40 who received the YFV17D yellow fever vaccine. The sequencing here drew on PBMCs, taken 5 days after the yellow fever booster vaccination. The DNA sequence reads TGCAGCGTGTTCCTAGCGGGAGGGCCGGGTGAGCAGTTCTTC. Its coded protein is CSVFLAGGPGEQFF.